These T cell receptor beta chains were read from a single sample in a study of blood T cell repertoires in COVID-19. TCRdb keeps only in-frame clones here, not all; method: immunoSEQ multiplex PCR. The sample records hundreds of thousands of clones, roughly 90% being singletons. Source material: peripheral blood. All receptors come from a man younger than 35 with COVID-19, enrolled during active disease. Each CDR3 is given with its conserved first and last residue.

V: TRBV2
J: TRBJ1-1
CDR3: CASTGDRRTEAFF

V: TRBV6-5
J: TRBJ2-3
CDR3: CASGFEGGHVDTQYF

V: TRBV11-2
J: TRBJ2-1
CDR3: CASSLVQGGHKFF

V: TRBV19
J: TRBJ1-4
CDR3: CASSIGGREKLFF

V: TRBV4-1
J: TRBJ2-5
CDR3: CASSPTSQGTQYF

V: TRBV7-9
J: TRBJ2-3
CDR3: CASSLARKTVIPDTQYF

V: TRBV5-4
J: TRBJ2-3
CDR3: CASRAGTYTDTQYF

V: TRBV21-1
J: TRBJ2-3
CDR3: CASRTRAKDTQYF

V: TRBV4-2
J: TRBJ1-3
CDR3: CASSQDRAGSGNTIYF

V: TRBV7-2
J: TRBJ1-2
CDR3: CASSLVGRVDGYTF

V: TRBV7-9
J: TRBJ2-3
CDR3: CASSSRQGYDITDTQYF

V: TRBV2
J: TRBJ2-7
CDR3: CASSVDRGAYEQYF

V: TRBV5-1
J: TRBJ2-3
CDR3: CASTPPTGGTDTQYF

V: TRBV6-2/TRBV6-3
J: TRBJ2-7
CDR3: CASSTPASGSFHEQYF

V: TRBV7-6
J: TRBJ1-4
CDR3: CASSPRAGSANEKLFF

V: TRBV4-1
J: TRBJ1-3
CDR3: CASSQETSGNTIYF

V: TRBV25-1
J: TRBJ2-3
CDR3: CASSLFGGSTDTQYF

V: TRBV11-2
J: TRBJ2-1
CDR3: CASSLSSGAYNEQFF

V: TRBV10-3
J: TRBJ2-3
CDR3: CAIREPGLARTDTQYF

V: TRBV4-1
J: TRBJ1-1
CDR3: CASSLPGTDNTEAFF

V: TRBV2
J: TRBJ2-1
CDR3: CASSETGVYEQFF

V: TRBV19
J: TRBJ2-5
CDR3: CASSARGSGGGETQYF

V: TRBV2
J: TRBJ2-1
CDR3: CASRGLASEQFF